The clone carrying this T cell receptor (beta chain) was seen a few times. As yet, its antigen is unknown. One end of the junction does not line up with germline, which may come from a read error. The data were obtained in a study of blood T cells in healthy people across ages. Samples had at least 6 million PBMCs isolated from them. Per individual sample, total RNA of at least 5.5 micrograms was extracted. Together with a sample-barcoded 5' primer, a J-beta primer mix was included in a second PCR lasting about 6 to 11 cycles. Every single cDNA molecule received a tag from a template-switch adaptor with 12 random nucleotides. TCRdb re-analysed the 5' RACE reads in MiXCR, keeping a single row per CDR3 protein. The data contain 1 million or so distinct CDR3 sequences, around 43% of them singletons. Notes on the study in general: Among T cells, TCR beta diversity per million cells dropped roughly linearly as age rose.

Germline CDR1 and CDR2: LGHDT and YNNKEL (reference sequence). This CDR3 contains 14 residues. The chain has TRBV3-1 and TRBJ2-5, with no clear D. Sequencing was done on a sample of blood. The clonotype was recovered from an older woman in good health. CDR3: CAGSQVRREETQYF. Here the CDR3 DNA reads TGTGCCGGCAGCCAAGTCAGGAGAGAAGAGACCCAGTACTTC.